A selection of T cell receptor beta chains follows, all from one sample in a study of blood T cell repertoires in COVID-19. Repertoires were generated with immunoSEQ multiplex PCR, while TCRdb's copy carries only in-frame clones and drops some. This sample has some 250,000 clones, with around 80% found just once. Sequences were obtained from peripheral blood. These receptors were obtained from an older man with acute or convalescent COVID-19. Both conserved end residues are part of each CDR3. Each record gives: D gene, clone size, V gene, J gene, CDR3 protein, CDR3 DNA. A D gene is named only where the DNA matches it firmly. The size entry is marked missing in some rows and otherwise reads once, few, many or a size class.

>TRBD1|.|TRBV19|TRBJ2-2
CASQTGEKDRGRGELFF
TGTGCCAGTCAGACCGGCGAGAAGGACAGGGGGCGAGGGGAGCTGTTTTTT
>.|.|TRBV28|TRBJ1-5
CASSLRGSSNQPQHF
TGTGCCAGCAGTTTGCGAGGCAGCAGCAATCAGCCCCAGCATTTT
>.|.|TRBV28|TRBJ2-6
CASSEHSGANVLTF
TGTGCCAGCAGTGAGCACTCTGGGGCCAACGTCCTGACTTTC
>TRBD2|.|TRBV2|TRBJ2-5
CASRGVGREVGETQYF
TGTGCCAGCCGGGGGGTCGGGAGAGAGGTGGGAGAGACCCAGTACTTC
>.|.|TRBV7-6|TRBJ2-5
CASSRSEGVWETQYF
TGTGCCAGCAGCCGGTCAGAGGGGGTCTGGGAGACCCAGTACTTC
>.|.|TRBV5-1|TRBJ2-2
CASSLALAGTGELFF
TGCGCCAGCAGCTTGGCCCTGGCGGGCACCGGGGAGCTGTTTTTT
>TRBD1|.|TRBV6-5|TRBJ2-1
CASSPTDRIYNEQFF
TGTGCCAGCAGTCCTACGGACAGGATTTACAATGAGCAGTTCTTC
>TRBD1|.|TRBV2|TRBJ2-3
CASKATGSSPDTQYF
TGTGCCAGCAAAGCGACAGGGTCGTCGCCAGATACGCAGTATTTT
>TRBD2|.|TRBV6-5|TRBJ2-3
CASRLSGGATDTQYF
TGTGCCAGCAGGCTCAGCGGGGGGGCGACAGATACGCAGTATTTT
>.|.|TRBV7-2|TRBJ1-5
CASSFGWTAEPQHF
TGTGCCAGCAGCTTTGGCTGGACAGCCGAGCCCCAGCATTTT
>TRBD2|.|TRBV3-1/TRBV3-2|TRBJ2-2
CASSQRRGGPTGELFF
TGTGCCAGCAGCCAAAGGCGGGGGGGCCCCACCGGGGAGCTGTTTTTT
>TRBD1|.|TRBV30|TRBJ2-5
CAWSGQGFEEETQYF
TGTGCCTGGAGTGGACAGGGGTTCGAGGAAGAGACCCAGTACTTC
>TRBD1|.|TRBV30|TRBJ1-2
CACRSPRDRERIDGYTF
TGTGCCTGCCGCTCCCCGCGGGACAGAGAAAGGATTGATGGCTACACCTTC
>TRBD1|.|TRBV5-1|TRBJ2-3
CASSSVQGLSTDTQYF
TGCGCCAGCAGCTCCGTACAGGGGTTGAGCACAGATACGCAGTATTTT
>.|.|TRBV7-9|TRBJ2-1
CASSHLGADYNEQFF
TGTGCCAGCAGCCATCTAGGGGCCGACTACAATGAGCAGTTCTTC
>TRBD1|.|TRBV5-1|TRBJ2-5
CASSDTGGVWETQYF
TGCGCCAGCAGCGATACAGGGGGCGTGTGGGAGACCCAGTACTTC
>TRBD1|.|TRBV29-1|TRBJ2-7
CSVASTGGTYEQYF
TGCAGCGTTGCTTCGACAGGGGGGACCTACGAGCAGTACTTC
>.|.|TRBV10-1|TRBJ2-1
CASSESLGASSYNEQFF
TGCGCCAGCAGTGAGTCGCTTGGGGCGAGCTCCTACAATGAGCAGTTCTTC
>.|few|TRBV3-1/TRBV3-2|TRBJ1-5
CASSRTVGNQPQHF
TGTGCCAGCAGCAGGACAGTTGGCAATCAGCCCCAGCATTTT
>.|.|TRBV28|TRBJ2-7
CASSVPGQASYEQYF
TGTGCCAGCAGTGTACCGGGACAAGCCTCCTACGAGCAGTACTTC
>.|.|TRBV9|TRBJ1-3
CASSVAWTSRNTIYF
TGTGCCAGCAGCGTAGCTTGGACTTCTAGGAACACCATATATTTT
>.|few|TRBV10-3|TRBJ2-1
CAISELGPGAEQFF
TGTGCCATCAGTGAGTTAGGGCCTGGGGCTGAGCAGTTCTTC